This entry lists 32 T cell receptor beta chains sequenced from one sample in a study of T cell responses to AZD1222 COVID-19 vaccine. TCRdb keeps only in-frame clones here, not all; method: immunoSEQ multiplex PCR. This sample yields about 110,000 clones, of which approximately 85% are seen a single time; about 4.5% belongs to the top ten. The sequences come from peripheral blood, collected on day 0 of AZD1222 vaccination. The receptors were gathered from an adult in good health.

This chain joins TRBV6-2 or TRBV6-3 and TRBJ2-1; 12 bases map to TRBD2. Germline CDR1 and CDR2: MNHEY and SVGEGT. The junction had 5 bases not matched to a gene; V was cut back by 3 bases and J by 5 bases. This CDR3 spans 16 amino acids. CDR3 coding DNA: TGTGCCAGCAGTTATTCTAGCGGGGGGGCCGACAATGAGCAGTTCTTC. Its protein is CASSYSSGGADNEQFF.

The V call is TRBV21-1, the J call TRBJ2-3; TRBD2 is taken as the D call from the table, unchecked against the DNA. TRBV21-1 is designated a pseudogene. This CDR3 spans 16 amino acids. CDR3 DNA: TGTGCCAGCAGCAAAACTCCGGGATCGGATGGGGATACGCAGTATTTT. Translation gives CASSKTPGSDGDTQYF.

The chain employs TRBV9 and TRBJ2-2; possibly TRBD2 for D (5 bases). The V gene lost 0 bases and the J gene lost 6 bases, with 12 bases spanning the gap. Germline V CDR1 and CDR2: SGDLS, YYNGEE. This CDR3 spans 15 amino acids. The DNA for the CDR3 is TGTGCCAGCAGCGTAGCTACCAGAGGGTCCGGGGAGCTGTTTTTT. Translating it yields CASSVATRGSGELFF.

V gene TRBV25-1 combines with J gene TRBJ2-7, with D possibly TRBD1 on 6 matching bases. The CDR3 has 13 residues. Trimming took off 9 bases at V and 6 bases at J, with 18 bases between the two ends. CDR1 MGHDK and CDR2 SYGVNS come from the germline V gene. The chain's CDR3 is CASTLDSSFEQYF. The CDR3 DNA is TGTGCCAGTACGTTGGACAGCTCTTTCGAGCAGTACTTC.

The V gene is TRBV6-4, the J gene TRBJ2-7; a weak D match, TRBD1 (6 bases). Germline loops: CDR1 MRHNA, CDR2 SNTAGT. This CDR3 spans 15 amino acids. The V gene lost 2 bases and the J gene lost 0 bases, with 11 bases spanning the gap. CDR3 amino acids: CASSDRGQLSYEQYF. CDR3 sequence (DNA): TGTGCCAGCAGTGACCGAGGACAGCTCTCCTACGAGCAGTACTTC.

Of note for this clone: The junction departs from the called germline gene at one end, perhaps through a read error. The J gene is TRBJ1-2, the V gene TRBV3-1 (or the pseudogene TRBV3-2); 8 bases line up with TRBD1. This CDR3 spans 13 amino acids. In germline, CDR1 is LGHDT, CDR2 YNNKEL (reference sequence). The CDR3 loop reads CASSLHERTGTIF. The CDR3 region has the DNA TGTGCCAGCAGCCTACATGAGCGGACAGGGACAATCTTC.

The V call is TRBV30, the J call TRBJ2-5; tentatively, D is TRBD1 (5 bases). Germline V gene data show CDR1 as GTSNPN and CDR2 as SVGIG (reference sequence). Trimming pared 1 base from V and 10 bases from J, leaving 19 bases between. The CDR3 covers 14 residues. This CDR3 is CAWSAPAGLGVQYF. The CDR3 DNA reads as TGTGCCTGGAGTGCCCCCGCAGGGTTGGGTGTCCAGTACTTC.

This clone was seen only once. The rearrangement links TRBV6-1 to TRBJ1-5, with D uncertain. Per germline, CDR1 MNHNS and CDR2 SASEGT. There are 13 residues in the CDR3. V gave up 1 base and J gave up 1 base, with 2 bases separating them. Here the CDR3 DNA reads TGTGCCAGCAGTGAAGTCAGCAATCAGCCCCAGCATTTT. This sequence encodes CASSEVSNQPQHF.

This chain joins TRBV18 and TRBJ1-2; D is possibly TRBD1 (6 bases). This CDR3 has 16 residues. Germline V gene sequence: CDR1 KGHSH, CDR2 LQKENI. V lost 7 bases, J lost 6 bases, and 24 bases lay in between. CDR3 in amino acids: CASLDSHAAQGHGYTF. The DNA for the CDR3 is TGTGCCAGCTTGGACAGCCATGCCGCCCAAGGTCATGGCTACACCTTC.

The rearrangement links TRBV19 to TRBJ1-4; 11 bases line up with TRBD1. Per germline, CDR1 LNHDA and CDR2 SQIVND (reference sequence). The CDR3 consists of 15 residues. V gave up 6 bases and J gave up 5 bases; unmatched junction bases: 5. CDR3 residues: CASSPGTGGNEKLFF. Written as DNA, the CDR3 is TGTGCCAGTAGCCCCGGGACAGGGGGAAATGAAAAACTGTTTTTT.

The rearrangement links TRBV30 to TRBJ2-7; 12 bases are shared with TRBD1. Germline V gene sequence: CDR1 GTSNPN, CDR2 SVGIG (reference sequence). The V segment lost 3 bases and the J segment 7 bases; nucleotides outside the gene matches: 7. The CDR3 runs 14 residues. CDR3 sequence: CAWSRDRGLWEQYF. The CDR3 DNA sequence: TGTGCCTGGAGCCGGGACAGGGGGCTGTGGGAGCAGTACTTC.

This clone was seen more than once but under ten times. The chain links TRBV27 to TRBJ2-7; 16 nucleotides line up with TRBD2. From germline, CDR1 is MNHEY and CDR2 SMNVEV (reference sequence). J lost 3 bases, V lost 4 bases, and 3 bases had no gene match. The length of the CDR3 is 16 residues. The CDR3 bases are TGTGCCAGCAGTTCGGGACTAGCGGGAGGGATCTACGAGCAGTACTTC. It codes for CASSSGLAGGIYEQYF.

Points on this clone: At one of its ends the junction is not consistent with the germline gene, which may arise from a read error. The chain has TRBV4-1 and TRBJ2-5; D remains unclear. This CDR3 has 14 residues. Germline loops: CDR1 MGHRA, CDR2 YSYEKL. This chain's CDR3 is CASSQGLVGEAQYF. The DNA of the CDR3 is TGCGCCAGCAGCCAAGGGTTGGTCGGAGAGGCCCAGTACTTC.

This chain links TRBV6-5 with TRBJ2-7; no clear D. Trimming shortened V by 0 bases and J by 2 bases, and 8 bases separated the two germline ends. Germline lookup yields CDR1 MNHEY and CDR2 SVGAGI. CDR3 length: 14 amino acids. The CDR3: CASSYSKGPYEQYF. CDR3 DNA sequence: TGTGCCAGCAGTTACTCGAAGGGCCCCTACGAGCAGTACTTC.

The chain uses TRBV7-2 and TRBJ1-2, with TRBD1 matching 7 bases. The ends lost 5 bases at V and 12 bases at J; junction bases unmatched: 9. CDR1 and CDR2 from the germline V gene are SGHTA and FQGNSA. The CDR3 is 12 residues long. The DNA of the CDR3 is TGTGCCAGCAGCCCCCAACAGGGGAAGGACACCTTC. The encoded protein is CASSPQQGKDTF.

As for this clone: Other DNA sequences from this sample encode an identical CDR3 as well. J is TRBJ2-7 and V is TRBV28, with TRBD1 matching over 7 bases. This CDR3 contains 15 residues. Trimming took 5 bases from V and 0 from J; bases not matched to a gene: 7. Looked up from germline, CDR1 is MDHEN and CDR2 is SYDVKM. As DNA, the CDR3 is TGTGCCAGCAGTCCACCGACAGGGAGCTCCTACGAGCAGTACTTC. It yields the protein CASSPPTGSSYEQYF.

The chain recombines TRBV28 with TRBJ1-5, with D possibly being TRBD1 (5 bases). In germline, CDR1 is MDHEN, CDR2 SYDVKM. This CDR3 spans 13 amino acids. The germline V and J ends were trimmed by 1 base and 6 bases, with 7 bases remaining between them. The CDR3 is CASSLYGGQPQHF. CDR3 nucleotides: TGTGCCAGCAGTTTATACGGGGGTCAGCCCCAGCATTTT.

The chain carries TRBV11-2 and TRBJ2-2; perhaps TRBD2 as D (6 bases). CDR3 length: 17 residues. Per germline, CDR1 SGHAT and CDR2 FQNNGV. The V end lost 3 bases, the J end lost 3 bases, and 17 bases lay between the germline ends. DNA for the CDR3: TGTGCCAGCAGCTTTACTCTGTGGGGACTTTACACCGGGGAGCTGTTTTTT. Its translation is CASSFTLWGLYTGELFF. Full variable domain (outside the CDR3, taken from reference TRBV11-2 and TRBJ2-2): EAGVAQSPRYKIIEKRQSVAFWCNPISGHATLYWYQQILGQGPKLLIQFQNNGVVDDSQLPKDRFSAERLKGVDSTLKIQPAKLEDSAVYLCASSFTLWGLYTGELFFGEGSRLTVL.

The gene calls are TRBV7-2 and TRBJ1-4; D gene ambiguous. Germline V gene lookup returns CDR1 SGHTA and CDR2 FQGNSA. V shed 6 bases and J shed 2 bases, with 13 bases lying between them. The CDR3 runs 15 residues. For the CDR3, the DNA is TGTGCCAGCAGGCGTCTCGTGGGGACTAATGAAAAACTGTTTTTT. It is translated as CASRRLVGTNEKLFF.

The CDR3 DNA reads TGTGCCAGCAGCCCAGGGGGGGATACGCAGTATTTT. This gives the protein CASSPGGDTQYF. The chain recombines TRBV11-2 with TRBJ2-3; D possibly corresponds to TRBD1 (7 bases). V was pared by 5 bases and J by 6 bases, with 9 bases between. In germline, CDR1 is SGHAT, CDR2 FQNNGV. This CDR3 is 12 amino acids long.

This chain uses TRBV5-1 with TRBJ1-1; TRBD1 aligns across 7 bases. This CDR3 has 14 amino acids. Germline values: CDR1 SGHRS, CDR2 YFSETQ. Germline trimming cut 2 bases from V and 7 bases from J; bases unmatched to any gene: 8. The CDR3: CASSLGQDGIEAFF. The CDR3 DNA is TGCGCCAGCAGCTTAGGACAGGATGGTATTGAAGCTTTCTTT.

The CDR3 here is CSASLLAGGRTDTQYF. CDR3 in DNA: TGCAGTGCTAGTTTATTAGCGGGAGGTCGCACAGATACGCAGTATTTT. The chain recombines TRBV20-1 with TRBJ2-3, with TRBD2 matching 10 bases. J lost 1 base, V lost 3 bases, and 7 bases had no gene match. From germline, CDR1 is DFQATT and CDR2 SNEGSKA (reference sequence). There are 16 residues in the CDR3.

The J gene is TRBJ1-2, the V gene TRBV2; perhaps TRBD1 as D (5 bases). The CDR3 length is 15 residues. CDR1 is SNHLY, CDR2 FYNNEI, per germline. Deletions cut 5 bases from V and 0 bases from J, with 13 bases between. CDR3 sequence reads: CASSRDSLANYGYTF. CDR3 nucleotides: TGTGCCAGCAGTAGGGACTCCTTAGCTAACTATGGCTACACCTTC.

As concerns this clone: The same CDR3 also results from other DNA sequences found in this sample. This chain uses TRBV19 with TRBJ1-5, with TRBD1 as a possible D gene (6 bases). V lost 3 bases to trimming and J lost 1 base, with 10 bases between them. Germline loops: CDR1 LNHDA, CDR2 SQIVND (reference sequence). The CDR3 sequence is 15 residues long. This CDR3 is CASSIGGGSNQPQHF. As DNA, the CDR3 is TGTGCCAGTAGTATCGGAGGGGGGAGCAATCAGCCCCAGCATTTT.

The rearrangement uses TRBV7-2 and TRBJ1-3; D might be TRBD1 (5 bases). V was trimmed by 7 bases and J by 1 base, leaving 5 bases between them. In germline, CDR1 is SGHTA, CDR2 FQGNSA. The CDR3 consists of 12 residues. The CDR3 nucleotides are TGTGCCAGCAAGGGGTCTGGAAACACCATATATTTT. This codes for CASKGSGNTIYF.

This chain uses TRBV7-2 with TRBJ1-3, with 9 positions matching TRBD1. The CDR3 extends over 15 amino acids. The ends lost 5 bases at V and 2 bases at J; junction bases unmatched: 4. CDR1 is SGHTA, CDR2 FQGNSA, per germline. The CDR3 protein is CASSQQGAAGNTIYF. The CDR3 DNA reads TGTGCCAGCAGCCAACAGGGGGCAGCTGGAAACACCATATATTTT.

The table lists this clone with many counts. The chain uses TRBV27 and TRBJ1-1; D not resolved. Germline CDR1 and CDR2: MNHEY and SMNVEV (reference sequence). V was pared by 5 bases and J by 8 bases, with 15 bases between. This CDR3 spans 13 amino acids. CDR3 sequence (DNA): TGTGCCAGCAGTCGTCCTCAATTTCGGGAAGCTTTCTTT. Amino acid sequence: CASSRPQFREAFF.

In this sample, this clone turned up once. The CDR3 nucleotides are TGTGCCAGCAGCTTAGGGGGCATGGGGCGTCGGCTAGCGGGAGAGACCCAGTACTTC. Translating it yields CASSLGGMGRRLAGETQYF. The chain joins TRBV7-9 to TRBJ2-5, with 8 bases identical to TRBD2. Per germline, CDR1 SEHNR and CDR2 FQNEAQ (reference sequence). The CDR3 sequence is 19 residues long. V was pared by 1 base and J by 4 bases, with 17 bases of the junction left unmatched.

J is TRBJ2-2 and V is TRBV3-1 (or the pseudogene TRBV3-2); D is possibly TRBD2 (6 bases). From germline, CDR1 is LGHDT and CDR2 YNNKEL (reference sequence). V shed 8 bases and J shed 0 bases, with 31 bases lying between them. CDR3 size: 21 residues. As DNA, the CDR3 is TGTGCCAGCGCGGGGTATCGGAGGGCAGGCCCCGATTGCGCGAACACCGGGGAGCTGTTTTTT. Its translation: CASAGYRRAGPDCANTGELFF.

V is TRBV4-3 and J is TRBJ2-6; D remains ambiguous. Germline V gives CDR1 LGHNA, CDR2 YSLEER. Deletions cut 0 bases from V and 4 bases from J, with 13 bases between. The CDR3 has 17 amino acids. The CDR3 here is CASSQERYAAGANVLTF. The CDR3 coding sequence is TGCGCCAGCAGCCAAGAACGGTACGCAGCAGGGGCCAACGTCCTGACTTTC.

The genes are TRBV7-2 and TRBJ1-5, with D possibly matching TRBD1 (5 bases). The CDR3 is 17 amino acids. Germline CDR1 is SGHTA and CDR2 is FQGNSA. V was clipped by 0 bases and J by 6 bases, with 18 bases between them. CDR3 sequence: CASSLAGQARASQPQHF. DNA of the CDR3: TGTGCCAGCAGCTTAGCGGGGCAGGCCCGGGCCAGTCAGCCCCAGCATTTT.

This chain links TRBV28 with TRBJ1-1, with D unclear. With 3 bases removed from V and 10 bases from J, the gap between germline ends came to 15 bases. This CDR3 contains 13 residues. Per the germline V gene, CDR1 is MDHEN and CDR2 is SYDVKM. The DNA for the CDR3 is TGTGCCAGCAGTTTTTCCTCCGGACGAGGAGCTTTCTTT. Translated: CASSFSSGRGAFF.